This entry is about one T cell receptor beta chain. The data originate from a study of blood T cell repertoires in COVID-19. Study summary: From T cells, B-cell-depleted T cells, or PBMCs came the material, which was cDNA or gDNA.

The CDR3 extends over 14 amino acids. CDR1 is SGHTA and CDR2 is FQGNSA in the germline V gene. Losses at the gene ends were 10 bases for V and 2 bases for J; bases not matched to a gene: 8. Data came from immunoSEQ multiplex PCR; TCRdb stores just in-frame clones and leaves some out. The sample has hundreds of thousands of clones, roughly 90% seen once. The chain employs TRBV7-2 and TRBJ2-7; 10 bases align to TRBD2. This clonotype was obtained from a woman between 45 and 60 years old with acute or convalescent COVID-19. Sequenced input: peripheral blood. CDR3: CATLAGSPPYEQYF. Written as DNA, the CDR3 is TGTGCCACACTAGCGGGATCTCCACCCTACGAGCAGTACTTC.